This is a list of T cell receptor beta chains from one sample in a study of blood T cell repertoires in COVID-19. The assay was immunoSEQ multiplex PCR, and TCRdb's table has in-frame clones only and misses some. The sample shows about 100,000 clones, around 79% of them seen only once. Sequencing was carried out using peripheral blood. These receptors originate from an elderly woman with active or convalescent COVID-19. CDR3s include the opening cysteine and the closing phenylalanine or tryptophan. D genes are given only for firm matches. Clone size is not always given. Where it is, it says once, few, many or a class for expanded clones.

TRBJ1-2,-,TRBV19,-,CASSVPPTDITF,TGTGCCAGTAGTGTCCCACCGACAGACATCACCTTC
TRBJ1-1,-,TRBV2,-,CASTLGGNTEAFF,TGTGCCAGCACCCTGGGGGGGAACACTGAAGCTTTCTTT
TRBJ2-3,TRBD2,TRBV18,once,CASSPLAGVSTDTQYF,TGTGCCAGCTCACCTTTAGCGGGAGTATCGACAGATACGCAGTATTTT
TRBJ2-2,-,TRBV9,-,CASSRDNPPGELFF,TGTGCCAGCAGCCGGGACAATCCCCCCGGGGAGCTGTTTTTT
TRBJ2-3,TRBD2,TRBV19,-,CASGFSGRSDTQYF,TGTGCCAGTGGTTTTAGCGGGAGATCAGATACGCAGTATTTT
TRBJ2-5,TRBD1,TRBV7-8,-,CASSFRQGRETQYF,TGTGCCAGCAGCTTCAGACAGGGTCGGGAGACCCAGTACTTC
TRBJ2-7,TRBD1,TRBV19,-,CASSGTGTGLHEQYF,TGTGCCAGTAGTGGGACCGGGACAGGGCTCCACGAGCAGTACTTC
TRBJ1-2,-,TRBV28,-,CASSPSGRGDGYTF,TGTGCCAGCAGTCCCTCGGGGAGAGGAGATGGCTACACCTTC
TRBJ2-6,TRBD1,TRBV2,-,CASSDWTGGRTGANVLTF,TGTGCCAGCAGTGATTGGACAGGGGGTAGGACTGGGGCCAACGTCCTGACTTTC
TRBJ1-1,-,TRBV6-5,-,CASSYSPQGVETEAFF,TGTGCCAGCAGTTACTCGCCTCAGGGCGTGGAGACTGAAGCTTTCTTT
TRBJ2-7,-,TRBV5-5,-,CASSFEAPNYEQYF,TGTGCCAGCAGCTTTGAGGCACCTAACTACGAGCAGTACTTC
TRBJ2-7,TRBD2,TRBV28,once,CASSFLAGGGAYEQYF,TGTGCCAGCAGTTTTCTAGCGGGAGGGGGCGCCTACGAGCAGTACTTC
TRBJ1-2,-,TRBV7-9,-,CASSLASSGRTGYTF,TGTGCCAGCAGCTTAGCGTCCTCCGGGAGGACTGGCTACACCTTC
TRBJ2-2,-,TRBV11-1,-,CASSLVVEAGELFF,TGTGCCAGCAGCTTAGTCGTAGAGGCCGGGGAGCTGTTTTTT
TRBJ1-2,TRBD1,TRBV27,few,CASRGTGGGYTF,TGTGCCAGCAGGGGGACAGGTGGCGGCTACACCTTC
TRBJ1-2,-,TRBV15,-,CATSRDHLSASRQDGYTF,TGTGCCACCAGCAGAGATCACCTATCGGCCTCCCGGCAGGATGGCTACACCTTC
TRBJ1-6,TRBD1,TRBV3-1/TRBV3-2,-,CASGHRDRDNSPLHF,TGTGCCAGCGGCCACCGGGACAGGGACAATTCACCCCTCCACTTT
TRBJ2-1,-,TRBV9,-,CASSAEGDYYNEQFF,TGTGCCAGCAGCGCCGAGGGGGACTACTACAATGAGCAGTTCTTC
TRBJ1-2,TRBD1,TRBV7-2,-,CASSSYRGRDYGYTF,TGTGCCAGCAGCTCCTACAGGGGGCGCGACTATGGCTACACCTTC
TRBJ2-7,-,TRBV11-2,-,CASSSPGTSSYEQYF,TGTGCCAGCAGCTCGCCCGGGACTTCCTCCTACGAGCAGTACTTC
TRBJ2-1,-,TRBV10-3,-,CAIRGKQDHSYNEQFF,TGTGCCATCAGAGGGAAACAGGACCACTCCTACAATGAGCAGTTCTTC
TRBJ1-1,TRBD1,TRBV2,few,CASGGDRVFTEAFF,TGTGCCAGCGGGGGGGACAGGGTCTTCACTGAAGCTTTCTTT
TRBJ1-6,-,TRBV5-8,-,CASSLRGAGSPLHF,TGTGCCAGCAGCTTGCGGGGGGCTGGATCACCCCTCCACTTT
TRBJ1-1,-,TRBV7-2,once,CASSLVGGNTEAFF,TGTGCCAGCAGCTTAGTCGGGGGAAACACTGAAGCTTTCTTT
TRBJ1-2,TRBD1,TRBV5-1,-,CASSLATGRDGYTF,TGCGCCAGCAGCTTGGCGACAGGGAGAGATGGCTACACCTTC
TRBJ2-5,-,TRBV14,-,CASSQAPGQSAETQYF,TGTGCCAGCAGCCAAGCTCCGGGACAAAGCGCAGAGACCCAGTACTTC
TRBJ1-3,TRBD1,TRBV18,once,CASSPRTGDSGNTIYF,TGTGCCAGCTCACCACGGACAGGAGACTCTGGAAACACCATATATTTT
TRBJ2-7,TRBD1,TRBV7-9,-,CASSRTGYEQYF,TGTGCCAGCAGCCGGACAGGGTACGAGCAGTACTTC
TRBJ2-3,TRBD2,TRBV19,-,CASSITLAGSTDTQYF,TGTGCCAGTAGTATTACGCTAGCGGGCTCCACAGATACGCAGTATTTT
TRBJ2-7,-,TRBV2,-,CASSEDSLYEQYF,TGTGCCAGCAGTGAAGACAGTTTGTACGAGCAGTACTTC
TRBJ2-3,TRBD2,TRBV7-9,-,CASSLASGSYTDTQYF,TGTGCCAGCAGCTTGGCTAGCGGGTCCTACACAGATACGCAGTATTTT
TRBJ1-1,TRBD1,TRBV6-5,few,CASRLQGAMNTEAFF,TGTGCCAGCAGGCTTCAGGGGGCGATGAACACTGAAGCTTTCTTT
TRBJ2-3,-,TRBV10-3,-,CAISWEEEDTQYF,TGTGCCATCTCCTGGGAGGAAGAGGATACGCAGTATTTT
TRBJ2-7,TRBD1,TRBV28,many,CASSFLTGGGSYEQYF,TGTGCCAGCAGTTTCCTTACAGGGGGCGGCTCCTACGAGCAGTACTTC
TRBJ2-3,TRBD2,TRBV9,-,CASSVDPGLAAFNTQYF,TGTGCCAGCAGCGTAGATCCGGGACTAGCGGCCTTTAATACGCAGTATTTT
TRBJ2-3,TRBD2,TRBV11-3,-,CASSESGKDTQYF,TGTGCCAGCAGCGAAAGCGGGAAGGATACGCAGTATTTT
TRBJ2-3,TRBD2,TRBV29-1,-,CSVEGLAVFSTDTQYF,TGCAGCGTTGAGGGACTAGCGGTTTTCAGCACAGATACGCAGTATTTT
TRBJ1-2,-,TRBV19,-,CASNHPGVNYGYTF,TGTGCCAGTAACCACCCGGGAGTGAACTATGGCTACACCTTC
TRBJ2-3,-,TRBV5-1,-,CASSAAENPTDTQYF,TGCGCCAGCAGCGCGGCAGAGAATCCCACAGATACGCAGTATTTT
TRBJ2-1,-,TRBV28,-,CASSLPGAGSYNEQFF,TGTGCCAGCAGTTTGCCGGGAGCGGGCTCCTACAATGAGCAGTTCTTC
TRBJ2-1,TRBD2,TRBV18,-,CASSPRGLAGDNEQFF,TGTGCCAGCTCACCACGGGGACTAGCGGGAGACAATGAGCAGTTCTTC
TRBJ2-2,-,TRBV10-2,-,CASSLAGELFF,TGCGCCAGCAGTTTAGCCGGGGAGCTGTTTTTT
TRBJ2-7,-,TRBV5-8,-,CASSRGGGNYEQYF,TGTGCCAGCAGCCGAGGGGGGGGCAACTACGAGCAGTACTTC
TRBJ1-3,-,TRBV6-5,-,CASSPPIGFPIYF,TGTGCCAGCAGTCCGCCGATCGGGTTCCCCATATATTTT
TRBJ1-6,-,TRBV25-1,-,CASSEYGRGNSPLHF,TGTGCCAGCAGTGAATACGGCAGGGGTAATTCACCCCTCCACTTT
TRBJ2-6,-,TRBV19,-,CASSISSSGANVLTF,TGTGCCAGTAGTATCAGTTCCTCTGGGGCCAACGTCCTGACTTTC
TRBJ2-1,-,TRBV20-1,few,CSARRGVEQFF,TGCAGTGCTAGACGGGGAGTAGAGCAGTTCTTC
TRBJ2-7,TRBD2,TRBV29-1,once,CSVTGGGRYEQYF,TGCAGCGTTACGGGCGGGGGTCGGTACGAGCAGTACTTC